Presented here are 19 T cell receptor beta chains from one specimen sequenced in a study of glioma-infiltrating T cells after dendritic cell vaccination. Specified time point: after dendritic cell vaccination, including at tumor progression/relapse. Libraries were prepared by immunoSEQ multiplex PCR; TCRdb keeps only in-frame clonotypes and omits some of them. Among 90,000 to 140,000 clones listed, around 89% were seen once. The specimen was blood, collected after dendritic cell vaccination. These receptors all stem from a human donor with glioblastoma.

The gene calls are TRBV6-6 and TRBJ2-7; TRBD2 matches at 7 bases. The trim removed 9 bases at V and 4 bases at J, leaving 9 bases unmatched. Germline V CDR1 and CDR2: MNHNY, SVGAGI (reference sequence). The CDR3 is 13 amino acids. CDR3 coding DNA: TGTGCCAGTAAGCAGGGACTACAATACGAGCAGTACTTC. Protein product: CASKQGLQYEQYF.

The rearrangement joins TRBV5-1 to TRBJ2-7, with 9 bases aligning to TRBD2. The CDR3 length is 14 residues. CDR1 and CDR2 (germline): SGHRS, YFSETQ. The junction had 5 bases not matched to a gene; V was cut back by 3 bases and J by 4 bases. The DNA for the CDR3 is TGCGCCAGCAGCTCCTTAGCGGGAGCGTACGAGCAGTACTTC. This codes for CASSSLAGAYEQYF.

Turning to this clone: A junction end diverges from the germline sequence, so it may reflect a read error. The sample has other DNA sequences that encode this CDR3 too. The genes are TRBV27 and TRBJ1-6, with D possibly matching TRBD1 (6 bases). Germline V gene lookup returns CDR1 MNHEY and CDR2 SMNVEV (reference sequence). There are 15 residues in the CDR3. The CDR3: CASRVRGSYNSPLHF. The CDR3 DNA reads TGTGCCAGCAGAGTAAGGGGGTCCTATAATTCCCCCCTCCACTTT.

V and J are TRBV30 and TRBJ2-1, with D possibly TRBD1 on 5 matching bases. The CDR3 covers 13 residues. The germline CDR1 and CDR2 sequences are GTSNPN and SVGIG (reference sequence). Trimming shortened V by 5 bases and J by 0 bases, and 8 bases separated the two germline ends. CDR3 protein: CAWDRSSYNEQFF. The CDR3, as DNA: TGTGCCTGGGACAGAAGCTCCTACAATGAGCAGTTCTTC.

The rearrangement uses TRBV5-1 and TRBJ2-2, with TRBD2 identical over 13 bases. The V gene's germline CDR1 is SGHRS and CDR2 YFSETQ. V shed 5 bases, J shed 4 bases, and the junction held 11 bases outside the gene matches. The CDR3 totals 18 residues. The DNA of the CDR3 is TGCGCCAGCAGTTACGGACTAGCGGGAGTGTTTAGCACCGGGGAGCTGTTTTTT. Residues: CASSYGLAGVFSTGELFF.

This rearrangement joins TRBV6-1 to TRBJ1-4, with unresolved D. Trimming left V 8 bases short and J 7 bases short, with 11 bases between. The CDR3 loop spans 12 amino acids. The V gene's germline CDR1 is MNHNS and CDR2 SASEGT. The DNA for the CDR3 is TGTGCCAGCGGATACAGCGGTGAAAAACTGTTTTTT. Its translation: CASGYSGEKLFF.

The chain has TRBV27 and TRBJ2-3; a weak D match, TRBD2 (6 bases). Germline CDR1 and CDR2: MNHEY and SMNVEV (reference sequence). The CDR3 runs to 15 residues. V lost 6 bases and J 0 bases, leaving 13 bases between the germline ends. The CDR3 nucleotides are TGTGCCAGCAGGCCGGGACTGGAGAGCACAGATACGCAGTATTTT. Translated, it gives CASRPGLESTDTQYF.

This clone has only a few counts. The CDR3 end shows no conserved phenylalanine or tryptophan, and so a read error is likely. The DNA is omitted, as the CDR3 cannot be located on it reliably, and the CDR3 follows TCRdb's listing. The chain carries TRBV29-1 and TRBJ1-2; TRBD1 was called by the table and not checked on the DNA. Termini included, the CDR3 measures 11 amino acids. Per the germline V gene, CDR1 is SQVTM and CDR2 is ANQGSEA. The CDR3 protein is CSVRTGPSFSL.

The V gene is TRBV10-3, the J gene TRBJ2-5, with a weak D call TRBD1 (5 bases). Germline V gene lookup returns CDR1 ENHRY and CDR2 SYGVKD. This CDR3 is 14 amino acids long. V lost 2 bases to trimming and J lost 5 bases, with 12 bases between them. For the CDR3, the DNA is TGTGCCATCAGTGAGGGCATAAACAGGGAGACCCAGTACTTC. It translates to CAISEGINRETQYF.

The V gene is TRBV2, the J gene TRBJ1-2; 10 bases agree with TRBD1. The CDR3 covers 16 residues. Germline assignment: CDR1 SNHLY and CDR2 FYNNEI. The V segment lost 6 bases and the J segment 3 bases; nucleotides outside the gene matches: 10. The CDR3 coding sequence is TGTGCCAGCAGCGCCGACTCCGGGACAGGGGACTATGGCTACACCTTC. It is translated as CASSADSGTGDYGYTF.

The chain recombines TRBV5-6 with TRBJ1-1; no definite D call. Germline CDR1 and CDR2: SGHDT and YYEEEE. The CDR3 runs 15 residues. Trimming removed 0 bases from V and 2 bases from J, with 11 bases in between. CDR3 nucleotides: TGTGCCAGCAGCTTGGCGGGAGGACTTAACACTGAAGCTTTCTTT. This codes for CASSLAGGLNTEAFF.

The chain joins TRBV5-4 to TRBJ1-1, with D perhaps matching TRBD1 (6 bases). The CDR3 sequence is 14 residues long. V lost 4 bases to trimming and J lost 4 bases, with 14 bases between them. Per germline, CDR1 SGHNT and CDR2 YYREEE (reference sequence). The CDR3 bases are TGTGCCAGCAGCCCCGACAGGTTTGGCACTGAAGCTTTCTTT. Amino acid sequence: CASSPDRFGTEAFF.

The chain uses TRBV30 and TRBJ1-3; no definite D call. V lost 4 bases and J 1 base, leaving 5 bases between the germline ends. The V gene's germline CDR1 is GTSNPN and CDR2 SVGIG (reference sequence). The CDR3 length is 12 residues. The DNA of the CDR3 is TGTGCCTGGAAGAGATCTGGAAACACCATATATTTT. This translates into CAWKRSGNTIYF.

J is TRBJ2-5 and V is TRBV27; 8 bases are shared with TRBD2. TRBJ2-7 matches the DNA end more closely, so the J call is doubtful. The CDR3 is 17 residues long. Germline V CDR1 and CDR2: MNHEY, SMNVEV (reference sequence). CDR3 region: CASSLQAVERGPYEQYF. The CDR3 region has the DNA TGTGCCAGCAGTTTACAGGCTGTGGAGCGGGGGCCCTACGAGCAGTACTTC.

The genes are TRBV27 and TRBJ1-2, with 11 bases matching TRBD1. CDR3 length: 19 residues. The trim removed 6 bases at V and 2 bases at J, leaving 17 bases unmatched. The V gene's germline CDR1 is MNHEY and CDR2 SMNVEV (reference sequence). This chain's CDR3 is CASSRIGQGAPGSNYGYTF. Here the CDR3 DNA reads TGTGCCAGCAGCCGGATTGGACAGGGGGCCCCTGGGTCAAACTATGGCTACACCTTC.

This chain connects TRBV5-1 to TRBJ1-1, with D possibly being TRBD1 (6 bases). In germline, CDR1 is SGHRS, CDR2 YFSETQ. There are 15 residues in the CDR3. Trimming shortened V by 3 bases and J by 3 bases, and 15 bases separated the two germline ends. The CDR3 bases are TGCGCCAGCAGCTCGCAAACTGGGGGCGACACTGAAGCTTTCTTT. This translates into CASSSQTGGDTEAFF. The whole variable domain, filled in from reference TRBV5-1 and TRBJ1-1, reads KAGVTQTPRYLIKTRGQQVTLSCSPISGHRSVSWYQQTPGQGLQFLFEYFSETQRNKGNFPGRFSGRQFSNSRSEMNVSTLELGDSALYLCASSSQTGGDTEAFFGQGTRLTVV.

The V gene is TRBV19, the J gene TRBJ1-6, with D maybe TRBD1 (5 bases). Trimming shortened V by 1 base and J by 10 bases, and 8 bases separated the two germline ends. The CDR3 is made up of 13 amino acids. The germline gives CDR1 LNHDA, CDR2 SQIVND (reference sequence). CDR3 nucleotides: TGTGCCAGTAGTATAGTAGCAGGGTCACCCCTCCACTTT. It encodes CASSIVAGSPLHF.

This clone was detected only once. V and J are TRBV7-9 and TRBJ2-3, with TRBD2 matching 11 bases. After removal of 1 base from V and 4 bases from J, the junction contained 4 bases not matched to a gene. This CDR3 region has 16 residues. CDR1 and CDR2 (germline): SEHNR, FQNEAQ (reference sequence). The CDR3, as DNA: TGTGCCAGCAGCTTAGATCTAGCGGGAGGAGCAGATACGCAGTATTTT. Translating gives CASSLDLAGGADTQYF. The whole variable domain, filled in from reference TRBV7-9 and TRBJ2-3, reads DTGVSQNPRHKITKRGQNVTFRCDPISEHNRLYWYRQTLGQGPEFLTYFQNEAQLEKSRLLSDRFSAERPKGSFSTLEIQRTEQGDSAMYLCASSLDLAGGADTQYFGPGTRLTVL.

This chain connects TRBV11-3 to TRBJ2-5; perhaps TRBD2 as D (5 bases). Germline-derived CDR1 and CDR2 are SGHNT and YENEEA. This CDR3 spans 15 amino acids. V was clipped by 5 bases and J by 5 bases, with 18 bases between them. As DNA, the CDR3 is TGTGCCAGCAGCCCTAGAGGGAGTAGTGGGGAGACCCAGTACTTC. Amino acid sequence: CASSPRGSSGETQYF.